The 27 T cell receptor beta chains below were found in one sample sequenced in a study of spatial heterogeneity in lung cancer. Indicated time point: blood taken at disease recurrence. Frozen PBMC, nontumor lung or tumor provided whole RNA, which was sequenced unsorted. TCRdb redid the calling of the 5' RACE reads with MiXCR, one entry per CDR3 protein. The sample has roughly 9,700 distinct CDR3 sequences; 3.5% to 4% are singletons. Source: PBMCs, taken at recurrence. The source of these receptors is a female donor with early-stage non-small cell lung cancer.

This clonotype was seen at least ten times. This beta chain represents an off-target read in a library built for alpha chains; its size is of limited meaning. The CDR3 protein is CASSHRIARGSYEQYF. CDR3 in DNA: TGTGCCAGCAGCCACCGAATAGCAAGGGGCTCCTACGAGCAGTACTTC. The chain has TRBV9 and TRBJ2-7, with D tentatively TRBD1 (5 bases). Deletions cut 4 bases from V and 0 bases from J, with 17 bases between. Germline V CDR1 and CDR2: SGDLS, YYNGEE. The CDR3 is 16 amino acids.

This clonotype was seen at least ten times. A library prepared for alpha chains yielded this beta chain as an off-target read; its size is of little meaning. This chain connects TRBV2 to TRBJ1-5; 7 bases are shared with TRBD1. This CDR3 is built from 13 residues. V dropped 6 bases and J dropped 4; count of bases not matched to a gene: 3. The germline V gene encodes CDR1 SNHLY and CDR2 FYNNEI. DNA of the CDR3: TGTGCCAGCAGGGGACAGTCAAATCAGCCCCAGCATTTT. It encodes CASRGQSNQPQHF.

In this sample, this clonotype turned up many times. One junction end does not reproduce the germline sequence, and a read error may be involved. Since the library was made to target alpha chains, this beta chain is a stray read and its abundance is not meaningful. The V gene is TRBV10-3, the J gene TRBJ2-5, with 12 bases fitting TRBD2. CDR3 size: 13 residues. Per germline, CDR1 ENHRY and CDR2 SYGVKD. The CDR3 DNA reads as TGTGCCATCAGTGAAACTAGCGGGGGGCTTACTCACTTC. Protein product: CAISETSGGLTHF.

This clonotype was seen many times. Being off target in a library aimed at alpha chains, this beta chain has a size of little meaning. The J gene is TRBJ1-2, the V gene TRBV29-1; no clear D. Between the trimmed V and J ends, which lost 7 bases and 6 bases, there was a span of 9 bases. Germline V gives CDR1 SQVTM, CDR2 ANQGSEA. This CDR3 region has 10 residues. The CDR3 sequence: CSAMGDGYTF. The CDR3 region has the DNA TGCAGCGCGATGGGAGATGGCTACACCTTC. The full variable domain, its missing parts supplied by reference TRBV29-1 and TRBJ1-2, is SAVISQKPSRDICQRGTSLTIQCQVDSQVTMMFWYRQQPGQSLTLIATANQGSEATYESGFVIDKFPISRPNLTFSTLTVSNMSPEDSSIYLCSAMGDGYTFGSGTRLTVV.

This clonotype was recorded at least ten times. The size of this beta chain means little, since it is a stray read in a library made for alpha chains. The chain joins TRBV29-1 to TRBJ2-5, with TRBD1 matching 8 bases. V lost 2 bases to trimming and J lost 7 bases; unmatched junction nucleotides: 6. The CDR3 is made up of 13 amino acids. Germline V CDR1 and CDR2: SQVTM, ANQGSEA. The CDR3 region is CSVESGGVGTQYF. DNA for the CDR3: TGCAGCGTTGAATCAGGGGGCGTGGGGACCCAGTACTTC.

This clonotype has a count of ten or more. Found in a library prepared for alpha chains, this beta chain is an off-target read, and its abundance has little meaning. CDR3 residues: CASTLFHAEGEEKGGRAFF. CDR3 nucleotide sequence: TGTGCCAGCACCCTTTTCCACGCGGAGGGGGAGGAAAAGGGGGGGAGAGCTTTCTTT. The chain employs TRBV28 and TRBJ1-1; D might be TRBD1 (6 bases). There are 19 residues in the CDR3. The ends were cut back, 7 bases at V and 10 bases at J, with 37 bases in the middle. The germline V gene encodes CDR1 MDHEN and CDR2 SYDVKM.

This clonotype was detected ten times or more. Because the library targeted alpha chains, this beta chain is an off-target read whose size means little. The chain links TRBV3-1 to TRBJ1-6, with D tentatively TRBD1 (5 bases). Looked up from germline, CDR1 is LGHDT and CDR2 is YNNKEL (reference sequence). The V gene lost 0 bases and the J gene lost 6 bases, with 15 bases spanning the gap. CDR3 length equals 17 residues. The CDR3 DNA reads as TGTGCCAGCAGCCAAGACCGAACCGGGAGGGGTAATTCACCCCTCCACTTT. It codes for CASSQDRTGRGNSPLHF.

There are many counts of this clonotype. This beta chain is a stray read from a library made for alpha chains; its abundance is not meaningful. The chain recombines TRBV2 with TRBJ1-2; 10 nucleotides align to TRBD1. Germline V gene lookup returns CDR1 SNHLY and CDR2 FYNNEI. The CDR3 spans 12 residues. V dropped 7 bases and J dropped 6; count of bases not matched to a gene: 2. CDR3 in amino acids: CASTGTGDGYTF. The CDR3 DNA reads TGTGCCAGCACCGGGACAGGGGATGGCTACACCTTC. Combining the CDR3 with reference TRBV2 and TRBJ1-2 gives the whole variable domain EPEVTQTPSHQVTQMGQEVILRCVPISNHLYFYWYRQILGQKVEFLVSFYNNEISEKSEIFDDQFSVERPDGSNFTLKIRSTKLEDSAMYFCASTGTGDGYTFGSGTRLTVV.

This clonotype came up many times. This beta chain slipped into a library made for alpha chains as a stray read, so its size is not meaningful. The chain carries TRBV6-2 or TRBV6-3 and TRBJ2-1; 12 bases line up with TRBD2. Germline values: CDR1 MNHEY, CDR2 SVGEGT. V was pared by 5 bases and J by 3 bases, with 14 bases of the junction left unmatched. This CDR3 contains 19 residues. CDR3 nucleotides: TGTGCCAGCAGTCCCAAGCCCGGGACTAGCGGGCGTGTCTACAATGAGCAGTTCTTC. It codes for CASSPKPGTSGRVYNEQFF.

This clonotype is labeled medium-sized. Since it is a stray read in a library aimed at alpha chains, this beta chain has a size that is not meaningful. The V call is TRBV7-8, the J call TRBJ2-5; D gene ambiguous. Germline-derived CDR1 and CDR2 are SGHVS and FQNEAQ. V shed 5 bases and J shed 4 bases, with 11 bases lying between them. This CDR3 spans 13 amino acids. CDR3 DNA: TGTGCCAGCAGCCTCGTCGGCCGAGAGACCCAGTACTTC. Residues: CASSLVGRETQYF. Complete variable domain (other parts from reference TRBV7-8 and TRBJ2-5): GAGVSQSPRYKVAKRGQDVALRCDPISGHVSLFWYQQALGQGPEFLTYFQNEAQLDKSGLPSDRFFAERPEGSVSTLKIQRTQQEDSAVYLCASSLVGRETQYFGPGTRLLVL.

This clonotype was detected ten times or more. This beta chain is a stray read from a library made for alpha chains; its abundance is not meaningful. V gene TRBV28 combines with J gene TRBJ1-5, with no clear D. There are 11 residues in the CDR3. Trimming cost V 3 bases and J 5 bases, with 2 bases left between them. CDR1 is MDHEN, CDR2 SYDVKM, per germline. The CDR3 sequence is CASSFDQPQHF. In nucleotides, the CDR3 is TGTGCCAGCAGTTTCGATCAGCCCCAGCATTTT.

Relative to its sample, this clonotype is medium-sized. Since the library was made to target alpha chains, this beta chain is a stray read and its abundance is not meaningful. This chain links TRBV29-1 with TRBJ2-3; no clear D gene. Trimming cost V 1 base and J 0 bases, with 14 bases left between them. CDR1 and CDR2 from the germline V gene are SQVTM and ANQGSEA. The CDR3 sequence is 16 residues long. This CDR3 is CSVEVRRASSTDTQYF. Written as DNA, the CDR3 is TGCAGCGTTGAAGTAAGAAGGGCCTCTAGCACAGATACGCAGTATTTT.

Many counts were recorded for this clonotype. This beta chain is a stray read from a library made for alpha chains; its abundance is not meaningful. This rearrangement joins TRBV9 to TRBJ1-5, with D unclear. Trimming removed 4 bases at V and 4 bases at J, with 15 bases between. This CDR3 is built from 15 residues. Germline V gene lookup returns CDR1 SGDLS and CDR2 YYNGEE. CDR3 sequence reads: CASSPTDGRNQPQHF. CDR3 nucleotides: TGTGCCAGCAGCCCCACCGACGGCCGAAATCAGCCCCAGCATTTT. The entire variable domain, with the rest obtained from reference TRBV9 and TRBJ1-5, is as follows: DSGVTQTPKHLITATGQRVTLRCSPRSGDLSVYWYQQSLDQGLQFLIQYYNGEERAKGNILERFSAQQFPDLHSELNLSSLELGDSALYFCASSPTDGRNQPQHFGDGTRLSIL.

There are many counts of this clonotype. The library was built for alpha chains, so this beta chain is an off-target read and its size means little. CDR3 nucleotide sequence: TGTGCCACCAGTGATCCTAACCCCCCCGGGGAGCTGTTTTTT. Protein product: CATSDPNPPGELFF. V usage is TRBV24-1 and J usage is TRBJ2-2, with D hard to call. The V end was cut by 3 bases, the J end by 6 bases, with 10 bases between. The CDR3 totals 14 residues. Germline V gives CDR1 KGHDR, CDR2 SFDVKD.

About this clonotype: A library made for alpha chains picked up this beta chain off target, so its size means little. In DNA, the CDR3 is TGTGCCAGCAGCTTGATCGGGGGGCAAAGCTACGAGCAGTACTTC. Translation gives CASSLIGGQSYEQYF. This sequence joins TRBV5-4 and TRBJ2-7, with D perhaps TRBD2 (7 bases). Trimming pared 1 base from V and 3 bases from J, leaving 14 bases between. Germline CDR1 SGHNT, CDR2 YYREEE (reference sequence). The CDR3 length is 15 residues.

Many counts were recorded for this clonotype. Within a library made for alpha chains, this beta chain is off target, and its count is uninformative. V gene TRBV12-3 or TRBV12-4 combines with J gene TRBJ1-2; tentative D call: TRBD1 (6 bases). V lost 7 bases to trimming and J lost 0 bases, with 15 bases between them. The CDR3 is 15 amino acids. CDR3 region: CASTTGQQSNYGYTF. The CDR3 DNA is TGTGCCAGCACCACAGGACAGCAATCTAACTATGGCTACACCTTC.

In its sample, this clonotype is medium-sized. This beta chain appears as a stray read in a library generated for alpha chains; its size is not informative. The rearrangement uses TRBV9 and TRBJ2-6; TRBD1 is a possible D gene (6 bases). This CDR3 region has 16 residues. CDR1 is SGDLS, CDR2 YYNGEE, per germline. With 0 bases removed from V and 4 bases from J, the gap between germline ends came to 11 bases. The CDR3 DNA reads TGTGCCAGCAGCGTAGTGATAGGGACAGGGGCCAACGTCCTGACTTTC. This encodes CASSVVIGTGANVLTF.

The sample holds many counts of this clonotype. Since the library was made to target alpha chains, this beta chain is a stray read and its abundance is not meaningful. The V and J genes are TRBV7-6 and TRBJ2-1; possibly TRBD1 for D (6 bases). V shed 10 bases and J shed 6 bases, with 13 bases lying between them. Germline CDR1 reads SGHVS; CDR2 reads FNYEAQ. CDR3 length: 12 residues. CDR3 region: CANGQKGNEQFF. The CDR3 nucleotides are TGTGCCAACGGACAGAAAGGCAATGAGCAGTTCTTC.

This clonotype was seen ten or more times. Because the library targeted alpha chains, this beta chain is an off-target read whose size means little. The V and J genes are TRBV20-1 and TRBJ2-1; TRBD2 matches at 14 bases. The CDR3 totals 14 residues. The germline CDR1 and CDR2 sequences are DFQATT and SNEGSKA (reference sequence). Trimming cost V 3 bases and J 5 bases; bases outside gene matches: 0. The CDR3 reads CSARGLAGDNEQFF. In DNA, the CDR3 is TGCAGTGCTAGGGGACTAGCGGGGGACAATGAGCAGTTCTTC.

In this sample, this clonotype turned up many times. An end of the junction differs from the germline gene, which may be a read error. Found in a library prepared for alpha chains, this beta chain is an off-target read, and its abundance has little meaning. The chain recombines TRBV2 with TRBJ1-6; D uncertain. The V gene's germline CDR1 is SNHLY and CDR2 FYNNEI. This CDR3 is built from 11 residues. This chain's CDR3 is CASRGMKVAHF. The DNA for the CDR3 is TGTGCCAGCAGGGGTATGAAGGTGGCCCATTTT. Full variable domain (remainder filled in from reference TRBV2 and TRBJ1-6): EPEVTQTPSHQVTQMGQEVILRCVPISNHLYFYWYRQILGQKVEFLVSFYNNEISEKSEIFDDQFSVERPDGSNFTLKIRSTKLEDSAMYFCASRGMKVAHFGNGTRLTVT.

This clonotype was picked up many times. A library prepared for alpha chains yielded this beta chain as an off-target read; its size is of little meaning. The chain joins TRBV11-2 to TRBJ1-4, with 8 positions matching TRBD1. V shed 1 base and J 8 bases; nucleotides not matched to a gene: 3. Germline V gives CDR1 SGHAT, CDR2 FQNNGV. The CDR3 loop spans 14 amino acids. The CDR3 coding sequence is TGTGCCAGCAGCTTAGGCAGGGGGCGAGAAAAACTGTTTTTT. This codes for CASSLGRGREKLFF.

This clonotype was recorded at least ten times. This beta chain was picked up by a library intended for alpha chains and is off target, so its count carries little meaning. This chain joins TRBV29-1 and TRBJ1-1; possible D gene TRBD1, 5 bases. The CDR3 runs to 14 residues. From germline, CDR1 is SQVTM and CDR2 ANQGSEA. The V and J ends lost 6 bases and 0 bases respectively, with 14 bases between them. CDR3 nucleotides: TGCAGCGTCCCCGTTAGGGGCATGAACACTGAAGCTTTCTTT. This gives the protein CSVPVRGMNTEAFF.

This clonotype was seen at least ten times. This beta chain represents an off-target read in a library built for alpha chains; its size is of limited meaning. This chain uses TRBV2 with TRBJ1-1; no firm D call. Germline V gives CDR1 SNHLY, CDR2 FYNNEI. The length of the CDR3 is 13 residues. V was cut by 5 bases and J by 0 bases, with 7 bases left in between. CDR3 region: CASSTDLNTEAFF. CDR3 sequence (DNA): TGTGCCAGCAGTACCGATTTGAACACTGAAGCTTTCTTT.

This clonotype was detected ten times or more. As an off-target read in a library built for alpha chains, this beta chain has a frequency of little significance. The chain uses TRBV27 and TRBJ2-3, with unresolved D. Germline V gene lookup returns CDR1 MNHEY and CDR2 SMNVEV (reference sequence). This CDR3 contains 15 residues. Trimming left V 4 bases short and J 1 base short, with 12 bases between. In DNA, the CDR3 is TGTGCCAGCAGTTCCCCTCAACGCGGCACAGATACGCAGTATTTT. This codes for CASSSPQRGTDTQYF.

Worth noting for this clonotype: This beta chain appears as a stray read in a library generated for alpha chains; its size is not informative. V gene TRBV5-5 combines with J gene TRBJ2-4; D gene ambiguous. V lost 1 base and J lost 0, with 17 bases in between. Looked up from germline, CDR1 is SGHKS and CDR2 is YYEKEE (reference sequence). The CDR3 runs to 18 residues. This CDR3 reads CASSLPGPGALAKNIQYF. The DNA for the CDR3 is TGTGCCAGCAGCTTGCCGGGCCCCGGTGCACTAGCCAAAAACATTCAGTACTTC.

This clonotype was counted ten times or more. This beta chain represents an off-target read in a library built for alpha chains; its size is of limited meaning. The chain employs TRBV7-2 and TRBJ1-6, with 10 bases that match TRBD1. V lost 2 bases and J lost 8; bases outside the gene matches: 12. Germline CDR1 reads SGHTA; CDR2 reads FQGNSA. This CDR3 is built from 18 residues. The CDR3 reads CASSLIGPGQGNHSPLHF. As DNA, the CDR3 is TGTGCCAGCAGCTTAATTGGGCCGGGACAGGGGAATCATTCACCCCTCCACTTT.

Ten or more counts support this clonotype. Since it is a stray read in a library aimed at alpha chains, this beta chain has a size that is not meaningful. The rearrangement joins TRBV12-5 to TRBJ1-6, with unresolved D. Germline assignment: CDR1 LGHNT and CDR2 FRNRAP. V was trimmed by 5 bases and J by 8 bases, leaving 19 bases between them. This CDR3 is built from 16 residues. The CDR3 reads CASGTERDLGHSPLHF. CDR3 bases: TGTGCTAGTGGTACCGAGCGGGATTTGGGTCATTCACCCCTCCACTTT. The full variable domain, its missing parts supplied by reference TRBV12-5 and TRBJ1-6, is DARVTQTPRHKVTEMGQEVTMRCQPILGHNTVFWYRQTMMQGLELLAYFRNRAPLDDSGMPKDRFSAEMPDATLATLKIQPSEPRDSAVYFCASGTERDLGHSPLHFGNGTRLTVT.